The rows below give T cell receptor beta chains drawn from one sample of a study of blood T cell repertoires in COVID-19. Generated by immunoSEQ multiplex PCR, the TCRdb table keeps only in-frame clones and is missing some. The sample records approximately 50,000 clones, more than 70% being singletons. Source material: peripheral blood. These receptors originate from a human donor in a cohort sampled during active COVID-19. Both conserved end residues are part of each CDR3. A D gene is named only where the DNA matches it firmly. Clone size is stated in some rows and not others, as once, few, many or a class when expanded.

D,V,J,size,CDR3,DNA
-,TRBV14,TRBJ2-1,once,CASSQTGGSSYNEQFF,TGTGCCAGCAGCCAAACCGGGGGTAGCTCCTACAATGAGCAGTTCTTC
TRBD2,TRBV5-1,TRBJ2-7,-,CASSYTGTSGRARYEQYF,TGCGCCAGCAGCTATACCGGGACTAGCGGGAGGGCCCGGTACGAGCAGTACTTC
TRBD2,TRBV7-9,TRBJ2-7,-,CASSQSGGLSYEQYF,TGTGCCAGCAGCCAAAGCGGGGGGCTCTCCTACGAGCAGTACTTC
TRBD2,TRBV29-1,TRBJ2-1,-,CSASGGRSYNEQFF,TGCAGCGCCTCGGGGGGTCGTTCCTACAATGAGCAGTTCTTC
-,TRBV19,TRBJ1-5,-,CASSKEHREKPQHF,TGTGCCAGTAGTAAGGAACACAGGGAGAAGCCCCAGCATTTT
TRBD1,TRBV29-1,TRBJ2-7,-,CSGVPGQGRYEQYF,TGCAGCGGTGTACCGGGACAGGGAAGGTACGAGCAGTACTTC
TRBD1,TRBV7-2,TRBJ2-7,once,CASSTIRDRAYEQYF,TGTGCCAGCAGCACAATACGGGACAGGGCCTACGAGCAGTACTTC
TRBD1,TRBV20-1,TRBJ1-1,-,CSADRGTEAFF,TGCAGTGCTGACAGGGGCACTGAAGCTTTCTTT
TRBD1,TRBV30,TRBJ2-7,-,CASRAGTGKEGYEQYF,TGTGCCTCTAGGGCCGGGACAGGGAAGGAAGGCTACGAGCAGTACTTC
-,TRBV19,TRBJ2-7,few,CASSIGRTYQEQYF,TGTGCCAGTAGTATAGGCCGGACTTATCAAGAGCAGTACTTC
-,TRBV15,TRBJ2-3,-,CATSRGFSLGQSTDTQYF,TGTGCCACCAGCAGAGGTTTTTCGCTGGGACAAAGCACAGATACGCAGTATTTT
TRBD1,TRBV10-3,TRBJ2-5,-,CAISEPTGEETQYF,TGTGCCATCAGTGAGCCGACAGGGGAAGAGACCCAGTACTTC
-,TRBV19,TRBJ1-5,-,CASSIDRWNQPQHF,TGTGCCAGTAGTATTGACAGGTGGAATCAGCCCCAGCATTTT
-,TRBV6-5,TRBJ1-1,-,CASSYGNRMNTEAFF,TGTGCCAGCAGTTACGGGAACAGGATGAACACTGAAGCTTTCTTT
TRBD2,TRBV9,TRBJ2-1,-,CASSVASGGASNEQFF,TGTGCCAGCAGCGTAGCAAGCGGGGGGGCGAGCAATGAGCAGTTCTTC
-,TRBV13,TRBJ2-4,-,CASSSPQGLNIQYF,TGTGCCAGCAGCTCTCCACAGGGTCTGAACATTCAGTACTTC
TRBD1,TRBV6-6,TRBJ2-7,-,CASSTTWTGGDYEQYF,TGTGCCAGCAGCACTACTTGGACAGGGGGCGATTACGAGCAGTACTTC
-,TRBV4-1,TRBJ1-2,-,CASSPRGGARSCGYTF,TGCGCCAGCAGCCCGAGGGGGGGGGCTCGGTCGTGTGGCTACACCTTC
-,TRBV12-3/TRBV12-4,TRBJ2-5,-,CASSLRETQYF,TGTGCCAGCAGTTTACGGGAGACCCAGTACTTC
-,TRBV6-5,TRBJ2-1,once,CASSYRDFGYNEQFF,TGTGCCAGCAGCTACCGGGACTTCGGGTACAATGAGCAGTTCTTC
-,TRBV11-2,TRBJ2-5,few,CASTPGTKQETQYF,TGTGCCAGCACCCCGGGGACAAAACAAGAGACCCAGTACTTC
-,TRBV14,TRBJ2-7,-,CASSQPGLMFYEQYF,TGTGCCAGCAGCCAACCAGGGTTAATGTTCTACGAGCAGTACTTC
TRBD2,TRBV29-1,TRBJ2-2,-,CSVNPSGNTGELFF,TGCAGCGTGAACCCTAGCGGAAACACCGGGGAGCTGTTTTTT
TRBD2,TRBV5-4,TRBJ2-3,-,CASSRGLAESTDTQYF,TGTGCCAGCAGCCGTGGACTAGCGGAGAGCACAGATACGCAGTATTTT
TRBD1,TRBV28,TRBJ1-5,-,CASSPFWWGPGQGSPNQPQHF,TGTGCCAGCAGTCCCTTTTGGTGGGGACCGGGACAGGGGTCCCCGAATCAGCCCCAGCATTTT
TRBD1,TRBV5-1,TRBJ1-4,-,CASRKGAGGESLSEKLFF,TGCGCCAGCAGGAAGGGGGCGGGAGGAGAATCGTTAAGTGAAAAACTGTTTTTT
-,TRBV7-3,TRBJ2-3,-,CASSLMGSDTQYF,TGTGCCAGCAGCTTAATGGGGAGCGATACGCAGTATTTT
TRBD1,TRBV19,TRBJ2-1,-,CASSPRTGEAYDEQFF,TGTGCCAGTAGTCCCCGGACAGGGGAAGCCTATGATGAGCAGTTCTTC
-,TRBV6-2/TRBV6-3,TRBJ2-7,-,CASSNRGGQSSYEQYF,TGTGCCAGCAGTAATAGGGGGGGCCAGAGCTCCTACGAGCAGTACTTC
TRBD2,TRBV29-1,TRBJ2-7,-,CSVSSGKLGYEQYF,TGCAGCGTTTCTAGCGGGAAACTGGGCTACGAGCAGTACTTC
TRBD1,TRBV29-1,TRBJ1-1,-,CSVEEDGQGVRTEAFF,TGCAGCGTTGAAGAAGACGGACAGGGGGTCCGCACTGAAGCTTTCTTT
TRBD2,TRBV15,TRBJ2-1,-,CATSREGVGTSLFF,TGTGCCACCAGCAGAGAGGGGGTCGGGACTAGCCTGTTCTTC
-,TRBV5-6,TRBJ1-2,-,CASSLEVRSGSNYGYTF,TGTGCCAGCAGCTTGGAGGTTCGGAGCGGGTCTAACTATGGCTACACCTTC
TRBD1,TRBV10-2,TRBJ2-7,-,CASTMTGGYEQYF,TGCGCCAGCACCATGACAGGGGGCTACGAGCAGTACTTC
TRBD1,TRBV7-8,TRBJ1-1,-,CASSLGTGGRTEAFF,TGTGCCAGCAGCTTAGGGACAGGGGGCCGTACTGAAGCTTTCTTT
-,TRBV19,TRBJ1-2,-,CATGVGQCDPYGYTF,TGTGCCACCGGGGTCGGGCAGTGCGATCCCTATGGCTACACCTTC
-,TRBV7-2,TRBJ1-5,-,CASSAKFVNQPQHF,TGTGCCAGCAGCGCTAAGTTTGTCAATCAGCCCCAGCATTTT
TRBD2,TRBV6-1,TRBJ2-3,-,CASSDPRGGRVTDTQYF,TGTGCCAGCAGTGACCCACGTGGCGGGAGGGTAACAGATACGCAGTATTTT
-,TRBV5-1,TRBJ2-7,-,CASSPRTGTAGYEQYF,TGCGCCAGCAGCCCCCGGACAGGCACCGCGGGGTACGAGCAGTACTTC
TRBD1,TRBV10-3,TRBJ2-5,-,CAISASGGSETQYF,TGTGCCATCAGCGCCTCAGGGGGCTCAGAGACCCAGTACTTC